This entry concerns a single T cell receptor (beta chain). This sample was taken from a study of blood T cells in healthy people across ages. With a J-beta primer mix and a sample-barcoded 5' primer, a second PCR ran about 6 to 11 cycles. TCRdb reprocessed the 5' RACE reads via MiXCR and lists one record per CDR3 protein. The data contain 700,000 to 950,000 distinct CDR3 sequences, about three fifths of them singletons. In germline, CDR1 is SQVTM, CDR2 ANQGSEA. Germline trimming cut 4 bases from V and 4 bases from J; bases unmatched to any gene: 9. CDR3 length: 14 residues. What was sequenced was blood. The chain uses TRBV29-1 and TRBJ2-7; 8 positions match TRBD2. The TCR was taken from a man under 40 in good health. Here the CDR3 reads CSVVFEREIYEQYF. The CDR3 bases are TGCAGCGTTGTTTTCGAGCGGGAGATATACGAGCAGTACTTC.